Listed below are T cell receptor beta chains from one sample, sequenced in a study of CD8 T cells in ankylosing spondylitis. TCRdb ran MiXCR on the 5' RACE reads and lists one entry per CDR3 protein. The sample holds tens of thousands of distinct CDR3 sequences, 27% seen once. Material for sequencing was blood, either unsorted or a sorted T cell fraction (not recorded which). These receptors were taken from a male donor with ankylosing spondylitis or in good health (not recorded which). CDR3s include the opening cysteine and the closing phenylalanine or tryptophan. A D gene is named only where the DNA matches it firmly. Rows may omit the clone size; those that give it use once, few, many or a size class.

len	abundance	v_gene	d_gene	j_gene	CDR3nt	CDR3aa
14	few	TRBV5-1	TRBD1	TRBJ2-7	TGCGCCAGCAGCTTCCAGGGGGCCTCCTACGAGCAGTACTTC	CASSFQGASYEQYF
17	few	TRBV5-1	-	TRBJ2-1	TGCGCCAGCAGCCAAGGGAGTGGGGGTAGCTCCTACAATGAGCAGTTCTTC	CASSQGSGGSSYNEQFF
14	-	TRBV15	TRBD1	TRBJ2-7	TGTGCCACCAGCAGCCGGGACAGGTCCTACGAGCAGTACTTC	CATSSRDRSYEQYF
15	few	TRBV3-1	-	TRBJ2-1	TGTGCCAGCAGCCGCTTAGGTGAACTGGTCAATGAGCAGTTCTTC	CASSRLGELVNEQFF
15	few	TRBV3-1	-	TRBJ2-2	TGTGCCAGCAGCCAAGTAGAAGCGAACACCGGGGAGCTGTTTTTT	CASSQVEANTGELFF
11	few	TRBV27	-	TRBJ2-3	TGTGCCAGCAGTTTAGGGGCTACGCAGTATTTT	CASSLGATQYF
14	-	TRBV20-1	-	TRBJ2-5	TGCAGTGCCGGCAAGCCGGGGAAACAAGAGACCCAGTACTTC	CSAGKPGKQETQYF
14	-	TRBV5-6	-	TRBJ2-2	TGTGCCAGCAGCCCAATCGGTGAAGGTGGGGAGCTGTTTTTT	CASSPIGEGGELFF
15	-	TRBV5-1	TRBD2	TRBJ2-1	TGCGCCAGCAGCTTGGAACCGGGAGGTTACAATGAGCAGTTCTTC	CASSLEPGGYNEQFF
14	many	TRBV6-1	TRBD1	TRBJ1-5	TGTGCCAGCAAAGAGACAGGGATTCGTCAGCCCCAGCATTTT	CASKETGIRQPQHF
14	-	TRBV7-2	-	TRBJ1-2	TGTGCCAGCAGCTTAACCCCAGGGAGCTATGGCTACACCTTC	CASSLTPGSYGYTF
17	-	TRBV12-3/TRBV12-4	TRBD1	TRBJ1-1	TGTGCCAGCAGTTTTAGTACCGGACAGGGACAGAACACTGAAGCTTTCTTT	CASSFSTGQGQNTEAFF
13	-	TRBV2	-	TRBJ2-5	TGTGCCAGCAGCGTAGAGTACCAAGAGACCCAGTACTTC	CASSVEYQETQYF
11	few	TRBV6-1	-	TRBJ2-7	TGTGCCAGCAGTGATCTCTACGAGCAGTACTTC	CASSDLYEQYF
16	few	TRBV7-9	TRBD1	TRBJ2-2	TGTGCCAGCAGCCCTAAACCGGGACAGGGGACCGGGGAGCTGTTTTTT	CASSPKPGQGTGELFF
15	-	TRBV7-3	TRBD2	TRBJ2-1	TGTGCCAGCAGCTTAGCGGGAGGGATTTACAATGAGCAGTTCTTC	CASSLAGGIYNEQFF
13	-	TRBV12-3/TRBV12-4	-	TRBJ1-5	TGTGCCAGCAGTCTAACCAGGGGTCAGCCCCAGCATTTT	CASSLTRGQPQHF
12	-	TRBV18	-	TRBJ1-1	TGTGCCAGCTCCCAAGGGGACGCTGAAGCTTTCTTT	CASSQGDAEAFF
16	few	TRBV7-2	TRBD2	TRBJ2-3	TGTGCCAGCAGCTTATTTGGGAGGGGAAGCACAGATACGCAGTATTTT	CASSLFGRGSTDTQYF
15	-	TRBV11-2	-	TRBJ1-5	TGTGCCAGCAGCTCCGGTGGGGGGACGAATCAGCCCCAGCATTTT	CASSSGGGTNQPQHF
16	few	TRBV27	-	TRBJ1-6	TGTGCCAGCAGTTTAGTAGCCGCGACGACCAATTCACCCCTCCACTTT	CASSLVAATTNSPLHF
14	many	TRBV5-1	TRBD1	TRBJ1-5	TGCGCCAGTTCGTCCGGGACAGGGAATCAGCCCCAGCATTTT	CASSSGTGNQPQHF
12	many	TRBV5-1	TRBD2	TRBJ2-1	TGCGCCAGCAGCTTTGGGGGGGAAGAGCAGTTCTTC	CASSFGGEEQFF
14	-	TRBV5-1	-	TRBJ2-3	TGCGCCAGCAGCTTGGGCCCTTTAGGGGATACGCAGTATTTT	CASSLGPLGDTQYF
16	-	TRBV5-1	TRBD2	TRBJ2-3	TGCGCCAGCAGCTTGGGTCCTAGCGGGTTCACAGATACGCAGTATTTT	CASSLGPSGFTDTQYF
13	-	TRBV29-1	TRBD1	TRBJ1-5	TGCAGCGCGCGGACAGGGGAAAATCAGCCCCAGCATTTT	CSARTGENQPQHF